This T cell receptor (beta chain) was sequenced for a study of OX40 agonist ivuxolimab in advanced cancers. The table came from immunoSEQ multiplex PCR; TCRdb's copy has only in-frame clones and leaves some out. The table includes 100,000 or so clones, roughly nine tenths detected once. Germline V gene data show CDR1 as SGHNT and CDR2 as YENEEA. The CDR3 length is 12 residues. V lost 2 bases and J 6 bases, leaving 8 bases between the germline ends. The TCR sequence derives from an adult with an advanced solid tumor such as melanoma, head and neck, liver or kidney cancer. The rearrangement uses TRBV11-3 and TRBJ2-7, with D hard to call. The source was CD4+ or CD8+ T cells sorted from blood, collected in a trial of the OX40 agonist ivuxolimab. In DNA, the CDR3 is TGTGCCAGCAGCTTAAGCAGTTCCGAGCAGTACTTC. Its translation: CASSLSSSEQYF.